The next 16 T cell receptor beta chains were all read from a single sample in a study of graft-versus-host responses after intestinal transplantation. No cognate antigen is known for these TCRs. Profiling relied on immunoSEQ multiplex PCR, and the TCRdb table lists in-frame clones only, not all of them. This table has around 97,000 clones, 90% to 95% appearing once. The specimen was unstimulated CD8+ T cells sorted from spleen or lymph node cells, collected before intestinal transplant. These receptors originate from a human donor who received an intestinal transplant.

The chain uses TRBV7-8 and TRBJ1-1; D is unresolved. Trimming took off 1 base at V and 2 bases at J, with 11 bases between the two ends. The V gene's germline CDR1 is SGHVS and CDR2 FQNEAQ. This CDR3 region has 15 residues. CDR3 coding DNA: TGTGCCAGCAGCTTAGGTCACGCCGTAAACACTGAAGCTTTCTTT. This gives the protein CASSLGHAVNTEAFF. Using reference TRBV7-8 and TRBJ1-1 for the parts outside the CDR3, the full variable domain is GAGVSQSPRYKVAKRGQDVALRCDPISGHVSLFWYQQALGQGPEFLTYFQNEAQLDKSGLPSDRFFAERPEGSVSTLKIQRTQQEDSAVYLCASSLGHAVNTEAFFGQGTRLTVV.

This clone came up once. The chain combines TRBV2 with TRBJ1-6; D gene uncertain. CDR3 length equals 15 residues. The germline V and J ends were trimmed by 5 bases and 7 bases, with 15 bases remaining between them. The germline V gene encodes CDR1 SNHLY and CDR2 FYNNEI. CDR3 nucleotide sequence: TGTGCCAGCAGTACCTCGAGGGCAGCCAATTCACCCCTCCACTTT. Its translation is CASSTSRAANSPLHF.

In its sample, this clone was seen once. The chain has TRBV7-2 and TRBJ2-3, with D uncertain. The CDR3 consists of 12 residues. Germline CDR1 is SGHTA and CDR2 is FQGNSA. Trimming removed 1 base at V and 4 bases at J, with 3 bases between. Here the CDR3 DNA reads TGTGCCAGCAGCTTAGGGCCAGATACGCAGTATTTT. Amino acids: CASSLGPDTQYF.

CDR3 loop: CATSKTGGYGYTF. The CDR3 coding sequence is TGTGCCACCAGCAAAACAGGGGGGTATGGCTACACCTTC. J is TRBJ1-2 and V is TRBV15; 8 positions agree with TRBD1. The CDR3 runs 13 residues. Germline-derived CDR1 and CDR2 are LNHNV and YYDKDF (reference sequence). V gave up 4 bases and J gave up 5 bases; unmatched junction bases: 3.

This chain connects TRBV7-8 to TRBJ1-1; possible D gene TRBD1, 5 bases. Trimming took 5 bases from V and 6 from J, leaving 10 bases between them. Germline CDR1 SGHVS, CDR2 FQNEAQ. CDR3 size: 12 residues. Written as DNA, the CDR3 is TGTGCCAGCAGCCCGGGGCGGGCTGAAGCTTTCTTT. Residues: CASSPGRAEAFF.

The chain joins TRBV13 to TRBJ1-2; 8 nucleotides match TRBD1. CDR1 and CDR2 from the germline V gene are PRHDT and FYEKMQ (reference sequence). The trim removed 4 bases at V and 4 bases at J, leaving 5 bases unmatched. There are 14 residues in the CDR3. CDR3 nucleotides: TGTGCCAGCAGCTACCAGGGGGCGAGCTATGGCTACACCTTC. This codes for CASSYQGASYGYTF. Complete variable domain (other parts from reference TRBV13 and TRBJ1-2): AAGVIQSPRHLIKEKRETATLKCYPIPRHDTVYWYQQGPGQDPQFLISFYEKMQSDKGSIPDRFSAQQFSDYHSELNMSSLELGDSALYFCASSYQGASYGYTFGSGTRLTVV.

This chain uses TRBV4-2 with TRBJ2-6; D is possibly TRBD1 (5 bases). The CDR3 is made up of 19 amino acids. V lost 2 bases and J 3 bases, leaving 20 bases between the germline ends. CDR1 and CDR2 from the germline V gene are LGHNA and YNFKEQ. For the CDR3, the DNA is TGTGCCAGCAGCCAATCCCTCGCTCCAACAGGCAGTGGGGCCAACGTCCTGACTTTC. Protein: CASSQSLAPTGSGANVLTF.

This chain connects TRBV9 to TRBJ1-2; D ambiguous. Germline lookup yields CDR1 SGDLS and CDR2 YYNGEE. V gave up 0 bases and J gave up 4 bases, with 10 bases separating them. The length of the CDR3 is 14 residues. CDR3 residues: CASSVDGLTYGYTF. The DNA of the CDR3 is TGTGCCAGCAGCGTAGACGGACTCACCTATGGCTACACCTTC.

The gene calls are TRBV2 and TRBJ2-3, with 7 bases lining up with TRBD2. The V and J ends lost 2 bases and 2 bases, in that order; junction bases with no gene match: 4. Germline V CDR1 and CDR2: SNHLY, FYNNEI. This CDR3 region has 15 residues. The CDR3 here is CASSEFGGNTDTQYF. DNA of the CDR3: TGTGCCAGCAGTGAATTCGGGGGGAACACAGATACGCAGTATTTT.

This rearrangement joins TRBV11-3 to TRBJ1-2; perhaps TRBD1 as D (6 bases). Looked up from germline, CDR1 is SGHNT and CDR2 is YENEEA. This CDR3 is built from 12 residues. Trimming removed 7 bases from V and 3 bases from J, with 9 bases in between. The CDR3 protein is CASTAGDYGYTF. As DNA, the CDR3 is TGTGCCAGCACGGCAGGGGACTATGGCTACACCTTC. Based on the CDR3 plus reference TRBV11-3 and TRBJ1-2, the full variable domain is EAGVVQSPRYKIIEKKQPVAFWCNPISGHNTLYWYLQNLGQGPELLIRYENEEAVDDSQLPKDRFSAERLKGVDSTLKIQPAELGDSAVYLCASTAGDYGYTFGSGTRLTVV.

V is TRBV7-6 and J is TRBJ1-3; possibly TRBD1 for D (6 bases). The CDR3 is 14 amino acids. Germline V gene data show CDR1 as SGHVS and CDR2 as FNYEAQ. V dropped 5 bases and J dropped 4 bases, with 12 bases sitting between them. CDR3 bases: TGTGCCAGCAGCACCCCAGGGGCCGGAAACACCATATATTTT. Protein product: CASSTPGAGNTIYF.

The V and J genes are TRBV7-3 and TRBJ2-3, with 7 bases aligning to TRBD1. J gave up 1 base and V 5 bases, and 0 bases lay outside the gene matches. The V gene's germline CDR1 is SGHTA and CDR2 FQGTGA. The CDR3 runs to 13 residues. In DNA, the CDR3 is TGTGCCAGCAGCGGACAGGGCACAGATACGCAGTATTTT. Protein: CASSGQGTDTQYF.

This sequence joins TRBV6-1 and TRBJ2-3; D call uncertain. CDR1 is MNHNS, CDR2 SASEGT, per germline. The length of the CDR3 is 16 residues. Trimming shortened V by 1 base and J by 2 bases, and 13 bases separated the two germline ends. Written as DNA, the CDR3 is TGTGCCAGCAGTGAAGAGGTTAAGCTTGTCACAGATACGCAGTATTTT. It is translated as CASSEEVKLVTDTQYF.

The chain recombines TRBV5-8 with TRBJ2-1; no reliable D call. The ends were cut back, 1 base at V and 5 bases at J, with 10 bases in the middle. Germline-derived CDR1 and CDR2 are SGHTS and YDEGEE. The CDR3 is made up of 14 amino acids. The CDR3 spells CASSLRVGHNEQFF. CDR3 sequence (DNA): TGTGCCAGCAGCTTGAGGGTCGGACACAATGAGCAGTTCTTC.

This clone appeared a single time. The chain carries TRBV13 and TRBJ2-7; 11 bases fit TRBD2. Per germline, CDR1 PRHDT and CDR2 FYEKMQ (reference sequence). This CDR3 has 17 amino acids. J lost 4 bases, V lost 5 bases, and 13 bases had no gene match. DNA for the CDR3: TGTGCCAGCAGCCCCAGACTAGCGGGGAGTAATTTGTACGAGCAGTACTTC. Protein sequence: CASSPRLAGSNLYEQYF.

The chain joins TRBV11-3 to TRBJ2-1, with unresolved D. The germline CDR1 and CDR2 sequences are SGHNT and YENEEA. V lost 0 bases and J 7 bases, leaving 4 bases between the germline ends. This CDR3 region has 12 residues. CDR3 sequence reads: CASSLEGNEQFF. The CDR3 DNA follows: TGTGCCAGCAGCTTAGAAGGGAATGAGCAGTTCTTC.